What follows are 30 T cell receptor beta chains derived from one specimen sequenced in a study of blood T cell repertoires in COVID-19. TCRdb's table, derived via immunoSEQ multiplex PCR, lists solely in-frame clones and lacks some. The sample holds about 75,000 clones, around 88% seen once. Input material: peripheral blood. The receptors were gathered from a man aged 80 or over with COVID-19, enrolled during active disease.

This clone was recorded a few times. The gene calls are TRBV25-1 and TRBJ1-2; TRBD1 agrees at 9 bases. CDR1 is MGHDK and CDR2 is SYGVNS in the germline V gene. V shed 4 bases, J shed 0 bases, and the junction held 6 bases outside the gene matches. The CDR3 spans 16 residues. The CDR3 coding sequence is TGTGCCAGCAGTGCCGGGACAGGGAGGGCTAACTATGGCTACACCTTC. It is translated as CASSAGTGRANYGYTF.

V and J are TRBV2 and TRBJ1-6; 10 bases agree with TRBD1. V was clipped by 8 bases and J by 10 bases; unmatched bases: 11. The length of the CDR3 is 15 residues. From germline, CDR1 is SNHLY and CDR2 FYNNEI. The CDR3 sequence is CASALRDRGESPLHF. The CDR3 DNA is TGTGCCAGCGCCCTCCGGGACAGGGGAGAATCACCCCTCCACTTT.

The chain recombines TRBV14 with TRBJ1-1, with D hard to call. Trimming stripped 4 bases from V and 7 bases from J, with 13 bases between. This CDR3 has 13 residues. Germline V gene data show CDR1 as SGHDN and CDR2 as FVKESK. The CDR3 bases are TGTGCCAGCAGCCCCCGCCTGGAGGGTGAAGCTTTCTTT. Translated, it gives CASSPRLEGEAFF.

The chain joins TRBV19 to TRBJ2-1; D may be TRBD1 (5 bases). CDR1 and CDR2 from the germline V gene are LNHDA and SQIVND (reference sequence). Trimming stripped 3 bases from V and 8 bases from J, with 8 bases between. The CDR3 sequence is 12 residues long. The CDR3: CASSMQGDEQFF. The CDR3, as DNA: TGTGCCAGTAGTATGCAGGGTGATGAGCAGTTCTTC.

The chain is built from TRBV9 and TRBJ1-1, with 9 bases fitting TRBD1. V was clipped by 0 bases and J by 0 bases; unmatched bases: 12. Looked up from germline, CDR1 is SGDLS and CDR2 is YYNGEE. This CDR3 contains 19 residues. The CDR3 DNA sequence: TGTGCCAGCAGCGTAGTGCAATGGACAGGGGTTAATCTGAACACTGAAGCTTTCTTT. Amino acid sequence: CASSVVQWTGVNLNTEAFF.

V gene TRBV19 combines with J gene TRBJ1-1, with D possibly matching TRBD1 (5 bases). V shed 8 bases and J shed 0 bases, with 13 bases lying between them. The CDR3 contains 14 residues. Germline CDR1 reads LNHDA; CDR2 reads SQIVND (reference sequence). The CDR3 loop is CASGLGLMNTEAFF. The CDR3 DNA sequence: TGTGCCAGTGGGCTGGGACTTATGAACACTGAAGCTTTCTTT.

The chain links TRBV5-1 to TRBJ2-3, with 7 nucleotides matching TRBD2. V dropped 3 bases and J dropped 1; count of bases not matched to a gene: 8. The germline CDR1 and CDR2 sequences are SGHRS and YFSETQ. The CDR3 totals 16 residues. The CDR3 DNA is TGCGCCAGCAGCTCAAAAGCGGGGCCGGGCACAGATACGCAGTATTTT. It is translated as CASSSKAGPGTDTQYF.

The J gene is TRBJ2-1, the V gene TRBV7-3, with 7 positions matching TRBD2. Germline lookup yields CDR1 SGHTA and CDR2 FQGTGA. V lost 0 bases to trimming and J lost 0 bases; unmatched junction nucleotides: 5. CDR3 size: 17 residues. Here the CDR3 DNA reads TGTGCCAGCAGCTTAACGGCTAGCGGTGCCTCCTACAATGAGCAGTTCTTC. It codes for CASSLTASGASYNEQFF.

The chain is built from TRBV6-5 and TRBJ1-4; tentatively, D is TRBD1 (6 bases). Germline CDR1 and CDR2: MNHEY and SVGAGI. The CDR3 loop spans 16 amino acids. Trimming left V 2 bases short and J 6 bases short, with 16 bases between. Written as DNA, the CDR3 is TGTGCCAGCAGTTACCACAGGGCAAGAGGAGATGAAAAACTGTTTTTT. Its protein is CASSYHRARGDEKLFF.

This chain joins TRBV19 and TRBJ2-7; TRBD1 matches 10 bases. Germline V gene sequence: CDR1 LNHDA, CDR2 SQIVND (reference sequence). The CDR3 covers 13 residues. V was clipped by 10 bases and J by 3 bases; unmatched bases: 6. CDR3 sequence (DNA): TGTGCCACCGGGACAGGGGTGAACTACGAGCAGTACTTC. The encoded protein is CATGTGVNYEQYF.

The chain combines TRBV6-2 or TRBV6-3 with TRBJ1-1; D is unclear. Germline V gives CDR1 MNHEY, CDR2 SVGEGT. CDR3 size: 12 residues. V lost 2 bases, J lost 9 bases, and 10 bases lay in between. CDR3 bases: TGTGCCAGCAGTTACCGAGCAGACAAAGCTTTCTTT. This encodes CASSYRADKAFF.

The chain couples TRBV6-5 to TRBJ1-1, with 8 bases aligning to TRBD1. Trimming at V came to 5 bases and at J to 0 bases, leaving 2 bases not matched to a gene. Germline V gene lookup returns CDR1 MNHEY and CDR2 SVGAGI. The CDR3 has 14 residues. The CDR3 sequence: CASSRTGMNTEAFF. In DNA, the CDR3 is TGTGCCAGCAGTCGGACAGGGATGAACACTGAAGCTTTCTTT.

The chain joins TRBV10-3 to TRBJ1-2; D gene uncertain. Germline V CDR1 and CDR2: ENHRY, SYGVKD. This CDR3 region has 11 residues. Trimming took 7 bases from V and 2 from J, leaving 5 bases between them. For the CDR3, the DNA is TGTGCCATCACAGGAAACTATGGCTACACCTTC. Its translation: CAITGNYGYTF.

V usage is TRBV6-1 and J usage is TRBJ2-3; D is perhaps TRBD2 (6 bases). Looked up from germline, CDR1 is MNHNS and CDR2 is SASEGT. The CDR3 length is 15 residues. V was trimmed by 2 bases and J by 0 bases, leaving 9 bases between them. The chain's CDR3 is CASSEIRGSTDTQYF. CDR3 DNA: TGTGCCAGCAGTGAAATTCGGGGGAGCACAGATACGCAGTATTTT.

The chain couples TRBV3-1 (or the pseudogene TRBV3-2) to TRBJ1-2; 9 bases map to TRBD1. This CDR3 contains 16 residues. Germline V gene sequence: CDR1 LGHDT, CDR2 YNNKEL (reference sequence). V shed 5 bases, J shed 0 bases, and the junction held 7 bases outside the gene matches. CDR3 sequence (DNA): TGTGCCAGCAGCGGGAACAGGGGGCTGCCTAACTATGGCTACACCTTC. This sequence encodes CASSGNRGLPNYGYTF.

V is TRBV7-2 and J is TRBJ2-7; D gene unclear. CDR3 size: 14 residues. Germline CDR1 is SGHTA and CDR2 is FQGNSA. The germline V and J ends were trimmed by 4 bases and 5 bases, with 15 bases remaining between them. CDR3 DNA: TGTGCCAGCAGCTCGTCCGCCTCCAGGCACGAGCAGTACTTC. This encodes CASSSSASRHEQYF.

The CDR3 reads CASSQGTANSPLHF. In DNA, the CDR3 is TGTGCCAGCAGCCAAGGGACAGCTAATTCACCCCTCCACTTT. The V and J genes are TRBV6-5 and TRBJ1-6, with 7 positions matching TRBD1. Germline V gene lookup returns CDR1 MNHEY and CDR2 SVGAGI. Losses at the gene ends were 6 bases for V and 6 bases for J; bases not matched to a gene: 5. This CDR3 is built from 14 residues.

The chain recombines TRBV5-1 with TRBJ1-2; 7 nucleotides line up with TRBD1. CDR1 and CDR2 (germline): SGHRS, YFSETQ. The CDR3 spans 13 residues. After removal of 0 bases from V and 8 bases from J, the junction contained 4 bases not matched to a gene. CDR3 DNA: TGCGCCAGCAGCTTGGATTTGGGACAGGGCTACACCTTC. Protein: CASSLDLGQGYTF.

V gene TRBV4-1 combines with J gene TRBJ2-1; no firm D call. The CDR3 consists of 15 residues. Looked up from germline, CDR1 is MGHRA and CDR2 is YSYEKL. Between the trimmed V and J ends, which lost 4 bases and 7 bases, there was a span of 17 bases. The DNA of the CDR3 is TGCGCCAGCAGCCTTTCAAGTGGGTTCGGGAATGAGCAGTTCTTC. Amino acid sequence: CASSLSSGFGNEQFF.

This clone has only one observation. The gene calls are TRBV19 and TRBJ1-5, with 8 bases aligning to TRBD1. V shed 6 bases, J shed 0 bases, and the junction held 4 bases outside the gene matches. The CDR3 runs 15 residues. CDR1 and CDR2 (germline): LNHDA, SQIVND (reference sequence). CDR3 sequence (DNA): TGTGCCAGTAGCGACAGGGGATATAGCAATCAGCCCCAGCATTTT. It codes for CASSDRGYSNQPQHF.

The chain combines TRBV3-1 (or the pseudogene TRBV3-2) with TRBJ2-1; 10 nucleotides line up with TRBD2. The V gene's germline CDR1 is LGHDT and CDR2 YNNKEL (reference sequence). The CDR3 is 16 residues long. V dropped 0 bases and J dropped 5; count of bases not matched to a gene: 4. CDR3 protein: CASSQDGAGGHNEQFF. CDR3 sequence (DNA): TGTGCCAGCAGCCAAGATGGAGCGGGGGGGCACAATGAGCAGTTCTTC.

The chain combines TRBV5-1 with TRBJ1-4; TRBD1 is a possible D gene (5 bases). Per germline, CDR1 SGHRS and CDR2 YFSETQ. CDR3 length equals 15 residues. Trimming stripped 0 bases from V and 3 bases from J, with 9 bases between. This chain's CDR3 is CASSLVAGSNEKLFF. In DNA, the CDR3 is TGCGCCAGCAGCTTGGTGGCAGGGTCTAATGAAAAACTGTTTTTT.

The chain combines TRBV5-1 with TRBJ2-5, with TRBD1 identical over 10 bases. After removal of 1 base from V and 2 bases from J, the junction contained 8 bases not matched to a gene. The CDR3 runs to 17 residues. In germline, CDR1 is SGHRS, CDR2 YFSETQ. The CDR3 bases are TGCGCCAGCAGCTTGTGGAGATCGGACAGGGGGCAAGAGACCCAGTACTTC. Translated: CASSLWRSDRGQETQYF.

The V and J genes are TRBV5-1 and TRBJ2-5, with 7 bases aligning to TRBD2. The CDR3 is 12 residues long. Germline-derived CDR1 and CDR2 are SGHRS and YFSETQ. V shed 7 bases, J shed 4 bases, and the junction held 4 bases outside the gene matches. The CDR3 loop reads CASGGERETQYF. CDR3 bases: TGCGCCAGCGGGGGGGAGCGAGAGACCCAGTACTTC.

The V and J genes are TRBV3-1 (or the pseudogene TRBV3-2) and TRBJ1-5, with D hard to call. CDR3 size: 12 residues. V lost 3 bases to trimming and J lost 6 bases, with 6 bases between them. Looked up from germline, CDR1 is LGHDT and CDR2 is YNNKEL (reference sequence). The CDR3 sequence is CASSHGPQPQHF. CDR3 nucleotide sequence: TGTGCCAGCAGCCATGGGCCTCAGCCCCAGCATTTT.

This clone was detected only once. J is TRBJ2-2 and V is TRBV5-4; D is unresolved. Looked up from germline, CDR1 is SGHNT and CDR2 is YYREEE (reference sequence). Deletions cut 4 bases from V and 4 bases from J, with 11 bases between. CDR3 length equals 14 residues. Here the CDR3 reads CASSLERGTGELFF. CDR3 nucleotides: TGTGCCAGCAGCCTGGAGAGAGGCACCGGGGAGCTGTTTTTT.

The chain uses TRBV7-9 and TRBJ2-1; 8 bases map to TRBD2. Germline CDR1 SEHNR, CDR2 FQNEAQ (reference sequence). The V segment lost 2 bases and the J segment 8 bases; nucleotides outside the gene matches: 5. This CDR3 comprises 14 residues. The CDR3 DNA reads TGTGCCAGCAGCTTAACCGGGGGGGCGGATGAGCAGTTCTTC. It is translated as CASSLTGGADEQFF.

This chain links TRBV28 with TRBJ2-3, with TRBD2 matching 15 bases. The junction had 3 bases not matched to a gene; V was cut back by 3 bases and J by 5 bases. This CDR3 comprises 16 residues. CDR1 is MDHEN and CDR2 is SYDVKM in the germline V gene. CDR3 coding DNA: TGTGCCAGCAGTTTCGGGGGACTAGCGGGGGGAGATACGCAGTATTTT. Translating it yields CASSFGGLAGGDTQYF.

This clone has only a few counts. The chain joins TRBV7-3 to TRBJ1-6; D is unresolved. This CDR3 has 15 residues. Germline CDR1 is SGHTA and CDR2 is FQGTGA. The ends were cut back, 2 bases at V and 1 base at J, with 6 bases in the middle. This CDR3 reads CASSLSGSYNSPLHF. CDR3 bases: TGTGCCAGCAGCTTATCAGGATCCTATAATTCACCCCTCCACTTT.

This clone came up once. The CDR3 coding sequence is TGTGCCAGCAGCTCCCGACAGGGGGTCTTGAACGAGCAGTACTTC. Translation gives CASSSRQGVLNEQYF. The rearrangement joins TRBV11-2 to TRBJ2-7, with 9 bases fitting TRBD1. Germline V gives CDR1 SGHAT, CDR2 FQNNGV. The CDR3 runs to 15 residues. Trimming took 4 bases from V and 5 from J; bases not matched to a gene: 9.